A selection of T cell receptor beta chains follows, all from one sample in a study of CD8 T cells in ankylosing spondylitis. TCRdb called the 5' RACE reads again in MiXCR, with one record for every CDR3 protein. The table includes some 300,000 distinct CDR3 sequences, around 20% detected once. The sequenced material came from blood, either unsorted or a sorted T cell fraction (not recorded which). All receptors derive from a female donor with ankylosing spondylitis or in good health (not recorded which). CDR3s include the opening cysteine and the closing phenylalanine or tryptophan. D genes are given only for firm matches. Clone size is stated in some rows and not others, as once, few, many or a class when expanded.

D,size,J,V,CDR3,DNA
TRBD2,few,TRBJ2-7,TRBV5-1,CASSLQAGVNEQYF,TGCGCCAGCAGCTTGCAAGCGGGAGTCAACGAGCAGTACTTC
TRBD2,NA,TRBJ2-3,TRBV20-1,CSASPFYPGLSTDTQYF,TGCAGTGCTAGTCCCTTCTACCCGGGACTAAGCACAGATACGCAGTATTTT
NA,NA,TRBJ2-1,TRBV6-5,CASSQGNEQFF,TGTGCCAGCAGTCAGGGGAATGAGCAGTTCTTC
TRBD2,NA,TRBJ2-1,TRBV4-3,CASSQLLGLAGDEQFF,TGCGCCAGCAGCCAGCTTCTGGGACTAGCGGGAGATGAGCAGTTCTTC
NA,NA,TRBJ1-6,TRBV7-6,CASSLRDSPLHF,TGTGCCAGCAGCTTAAGGGATTCACCCCTCCACTTT
TRBD2,few,TRBJ2-5,TRBV13,CASSFGPASGTPETQYF,TGTGCCAGCAGCTTTGGTCCGGCTAGCGGGACCCCGGAGACCCAGTACTTC
NA,NA,TRBJ2-1,TRBV5-1,CASSLVARADEQFF,TGCGCCAGCAGCTTGGTGGCGAGGGCGGATGAGCAGTTCTTC
NA,NA,TRBJ1-1,TRBV3-1,CASSQRIGGLYTEAFF,TGTGCCAGCAGCCAGCGCATCGGGGGCCTGTACACTGAAGCTTTCTTT
TRBD2,NA,TRBJ2-3,TRBV20-1,CSARNPSGREKDTQYF,TGCAGTGCTAGAAACCCTAGCGGGAGGGAAAAAGATACGCAGTATTTT
NA,few,TRBJ2-7,TRBV29-1,CSVLFLRPSYEQYF,TGCAGCGTTCTATTCTTACGGCCTTCCTACGAGCAGTACTTC
NA,few,TRBJ2-7,TRBV20-1,CSASNPGPTVYEQYF,TGCAGTGCTTCGAATCCGGGACCAACTGTATACGAGCAGTACTTC
NA,once,TRBJ2-7,TRBV2,CASSETQVTNEQYF,TGTGCCAGCAGTGAAACACAGGTAACGAACGAGCAGTACTTC
TRBD1,NA,TRBJ2-7,TRBV29-1,CSVGTGGAYEQYF,TGCAGCGTTGGGACAGGGGGCGCCTACGAGCAGTACTTC
TRBD1,NA,TRBJ2-7,TRBV12-3/TRBV12-4,CASSPRTGRKTHSYEQYF,TGTGCCAGCAGCCCTCGGACAGGGCGCAAAACCCACTCCTACGAGCAGTACTTC
NA,NA,TRBJ1-5,TRBV20-1,CSALQGPSNQPQHF,TGCAGTGCGTTACAGGGACCTAGCAATCAGCCCCAGCATTTT
NA,NA,TRBJ1-2,TRBV5-1,CASSLAGFGAKGYTF,TGCGCCAGCAGCCTGGCAGGGTTTGGGGCTAAAGGCTACACCTTC
NA,NA,TRBJ2-3,TRBV5-1,CASSFTQGGTDTQYF,TGCGCCAGCAGCTTCACACAGGGAGGCACAGATACGCAGTATTTT
NA,many,TRBJ1-1,TRBV20-1,CSAPLLANTEAFF,TGCAGTGCTCCCCTCCTAGCGAACACTGAAGCTTTCTTT
NA,many,TRBJ1-2,TRBV20-1,CSARDQYNYGYTF,TGCAGTGCTAGAGATCAATATAACTATGGCTACACCTTC
NA,few,TRBJ1-6,TRBV2,CASSEALGRNSPLHF,TGTGCCAGCAGTGAAGCGCTTGGCAGAAATTCACCCCTCCACTTT
TRBD2,many,TRBJ2-3,TRBV24-1,CATRSGRTDTQYF,TGTGCCACCAGGAGCGGGAGGACAGATACGCAGTATTTT
TRBD2,many,TRBJ2-1,TRBV20-1,CSARTSGDEQFF,TGCAGTGCCCGGACTAGCGGGGATGAGCAGTTCTTC
NA,NA,TRBJ2-7,TRBV6-2/TRBV6-3,CASSWLSGYEQYF,TGTGCCAGCAGTTGGCTTAGCGGCTACGAGCAGTACTTC
TRBD2,NA,TRBJ2-5,TRBV7-2,CASSSAGVMETQYF,TGTGCCAGCAGCTCGGCGGGAGTGATGGAGACCCAGTACTTC
NA,many,TRBJ1-1,TRBV28,CASSLGNTEAFF,TGTGCCAGCAGTTTAGGGAACACTGAAGCTTTCTTT
NA,few,TRBJ1-1,TRBV6-1,CASSQTGVGTEAFF,TGTGCCAGCAGTCAGACTGGGGTAGGGACTGAAGCTTTCTTT
NA,NA,TRBJ2-1,TRBV6-2/TRBV6-3,CASSPTQIYSEQFF,TGTGCCAGCAGTCCCACTCAAATATATAGTGAGCAGTTCTTC
TRBD2,few,TRBJ2-3,TRBV20-1,CSAWTSGRTDTQYF,TGCAGTGCTTGGACTAGCGGGAGGACAGATACGCAGTATTTT
NA,NA,TRBJ1-2,TRBV7-2,CASSLDRGSGGGYTF,TGTGCCAGCAGCTTAGATAGGGGTTCAGGCGGTGGCTACACCTTC
NA,NA,TRBJ1-3,TRBV5-1,CASSYTGAGNTIYF,TGCGCCAGCAGCTATACAGGTGCCGGAAACACCATATATTTT
TRBD2,many,TRBJ2-1,TRBV20-1,CSAQLAPSSYNEQFF,TGCAGTGCACAACTAGCGCCCAGCTCCTACAATGAGCAGTTCTTC
NA,few,TRBJ1-6,TRBV7-6,CASSFGGSSYNSPLHF,TGTGCCAGCAGCTTCGGGGGTAGTTCCTATAATTCACCCCTCCACTTT
NA,few,TRBJ1-3,TRBV15,CATSREVSGNTIYF,TGTGCCACCAGCAGAGAGGTTTCTGGAAACACCATATATTTT
NA,many,TRBJ2-1,TRBV20-1,CSASGVLAGSSYNEQFF,TGCAGTGCTAGTGGGGTCCTGGCGGGCAGCTCCTACAATGAGCAGTTCTTC
NA,few,TRBJ1-2,TRBV6-1,CASSRLNGEDGYTF,TGTGCCAGCAGCCGATTAAACGGGGAGGATGGCTACACCTTC
NA,NA,TRBJ2-3,TRBV29-1,CSVERPGPVATDTQYF,TGCAGCGTTGAAAGGCCGGGCCCGGTGGCCACAGATACGCAGTATTTT
TRBD2,many,TRBJ2-7,TRBV20-1,CSALPLTSGAYEQYF,TGCAGTGCTCTCCCCCTTACTAGCGGGGCCTACGAGCAGTACTTC